The rows below give T cell receptor beta chains drawn from one sample of a study of OX40 agonist ivuxolimab in advanced cancers. Only in-frame clones appear in the TCRdb table, and some are missing; sequencing was by immunoSEQ multiplex PCR. The data hold roughly 70,000 clones, with approximately 83% observed a single time. The material sequenced was CD4+ or CD8+ T cells sorted from blood, taken in a trial of the OX40 agonist ivuxolimab. The receptors were gathered from an adult with an advanced solid tumor such as melanoma, head and neck, liver or kidney cancer. CDR3s include the opening cysteine and the closing phenylalanine or tryptophan. The D gene is left open where the match is weak. Only part of the rows carry a size: once, few, many, or a class if the clone is expanded.

clone size: -
CDR3 length: 12
D gene: -
J gene: TRBJ1-2
V gene: TRBV10-2
CDR3 DNA: TGCGCCAGCTCGGACAGCGCCTATGGCTACACCTTC
CDR3 protein: CASSDSAYGYTF

clone size: -
CDR3 length: 12
D gene: -
J gene: TRBJ2-7
V gene: TRBV7-6
CDR3 DNA: TGTGCCAGCAGCTCTCCGGGACGCGAGCAGTACTTC
CDR3 protein: CASSSPGREQYF

clone size: once
CDR3 length: 13
D gene: -
J gene: TRBJ1-5
V gene: TRBV2
CDR3 DNA: TGTGCCAGCAGTGACGATAGCAATCAGCCCCAGCATTTT
CDR3 protein: CASSDDSNQPQHF

clone size: -
CDR3 length: 13
D gene: -
J gene: TRBJ1-1
V gene: TRBV19
CDR3 DNA: TGTGCCAGTAGTGATCGACGGGAGCCTGAAGCTTTCTTT
CDR3 protein: CASSDRREPEAFF

clone size: -
CDR3 length: 16
D gene: -
J gene: TRBJ1-5
V gene: TRBV10-3
CDR3 DNA: TGTGCCATCAGTGAGGGGGCAAGTTATAGCAATCAGCCCCAGCATTTT
CDR3 protein: CAISEGASYSNQPQHF

clone size: -
CDR3 length: 13
D gene: -
J gene: TRBJ1-2
V gene: TRBV14
CDR3 DNA: TGTGCCAGCAGCCCCGGGTATAACTATGGCTACACCTTC
CDR3 protein: CASSPGYNYGYTF

clone size: -
CDR3 length: 14
D gene: -
J gene: TRBJ1-6
V gene: TRBV7-2
CDR3 DNA: TGTGCCAGCAGCTCCGATTGGCTCAATTCACCCCTCCACTTT
CDR3 protein: CASSSDWLNSPLHF

clone size: -
CDR3 length: 13
D gene: -
J gene: TRBJ2-7
V gene: TRBV19
CDR3 DNA: TGTGCCAGTACACCTAACGGGCCAGACGAGCAGTACTTC
CDR3 protein: CASTPNGPDEQYF

clone size: once
CDR3 length: 14
D gene: -
J gene: TRBJ2-2
V gene: TRBV7-2
CDR3 DNA: TGTGCCAGCACCGAGAATGGTCGGGTCGGGGAGCTGTTTTTT
CDR3 protein: CASTENGRVGELFF

clone size: once
CDR3 length: 15
D gene: TRBD1
J gene: TRBJ2-7
V gene: TRBV5-4
CDR3 DNA: TGTGCCAGCAGCTTGGTGGGGACAGGAGGCTACGAGCAGTACTTC
CDR3 protein: CASSLVGTGGYEQYF

clone size: -
CDR3 length: 16
D gene: TRBD2
J gene: TRBJ2-1
V gene: TRBV11-2
CDR3 DNA: TGTGCCAGCAGCTTAGAGGTCGGACACCGGACTAGAGAGCAGTTCTTC
CDR3 protein: CASSLEVGHRTREQFF

clone size: few
CDR3 length: 13
D gene: -
J gene: TRBJ2-5
V gene: TRBV10-2
CDR3 DNA: TGCGCCAGCAGTGAGAGTACGGGGGAGACCCAGTACTTC
CDR3 protein: CASSESTGETQYF

clone size: -
CDR3 length: 17
D gene: -
J gene: TRBJ1-6
V gene: TRBV9
CDR3 DNA: TGTGCCAGCAGCGTGAGGGATCTCTCCTCCTATAATTCACCCCTCCACTTT
CDR3 protein: CASSVRDLSSYNSPLHF

clone size: -
CDR3 length: 15
D gene: TRBD1
J gene: TRBJ2-2
V gene: TRBV25-1
CDR3 DNA: TGTGCCAGCAGTGCCGGACAGGGGGCGGGCGGGGAGCTGTTTTTT
CDR3 protein: CASSAGQGAGGELFF

clone size: -
CDR3 length: 15
D gene: -
J gene: TRBJ2-5
V gene: TRBV27
CDR3 DNA: TGTGCCAGCAGTTTTAGCGCCTGGTACCAAGAGACCCAGTACTTC
CDR3 protein: CASSFSAWYQETQYF

clone size: -
CDR3 length: 17
D gene: -
J gene: TRBJ2-5
V gene: TRBV5-8
CDR3 DNA: TGTGCCAGCAGCTTGGGGGTTAGGAGCGGTGCGCAAGAGACCCAGTACTTC
CDR3 protein: CASSLGVRSGAQETQYF

clone size: -
CDR3 length: 15
D gene: -
J gene: TRBJ2-7
V gene: TRBV7-8
CDR3 DNA: TGTGCCAGCAGCCCGAGGGGACTTAGCTCCTACGAGCAGTACTTC
CDR3 protein: CASSPRGLSSYEQYF

clone size: -
CDR3 length: 13
D gene: -
J gene: TRBJ2-7
V gene: TRBV7-2
CDR3 DNA: TGTGCCAGCAGGCCGACAGGAAGCTACGAGCAGTACTTC
CDR3 protein: CASRPTGSYEQYF

clone size: -
CDR3 length: 16
D gene: -
J gene: TRBJ2-5
V gene: TRBV4-1
CDR3 DNA: TGCGCCAGCAGCCAAGACGTCGCAGGGCCCCAAGAGACCCAGTACTTC
CDR3 protein: CASSQDVAGPQETQYF

clone size: -
CDR3 length: 15
D gene: -
J gene: TRBJ2-7
V gene: TRBV5-1
CDR3 DNA: TGCGCCAGCAGCTTGATTATCGCAGGGACCCACGAGCAGTACTTC
CDR3 protein: CASSLIIAGTHEQYF

clone size: -
CDR3 length: 17
D gene: TRBD2
J gene: TRBJ2-3
V gene: TRBV4-3
CDR3 DNA: TGCGCCAGCAGCCCCCCTCCCAGCGGGGCCTCCACAGATACGCAGTATTTT
CDR3 protein: CASSPPPSGASTDTQYF

clone size: once
CDR3 length: 15
D gene: -
J gene: TRBJ2-3
V gene: TRBV30
CDR3 DNA: TGTGCCTGGTCTGGAATCGGGACTAGCACAGATACGCAGTATTTT
CDR3 protein: CAWSGIGTSTDTQYF

clone size: -
CDR3 length: 16
D gene: -
J gene: TRBJ2-4
V gene: TRBV7-8
CDR3 DNA: TGTGCCAGCAGCTTAGCAAGGTCGGCCGGGAGAAACATTCAGTACTTC
CDR3 protein: CASSLARSAGRNIQYF

clone size: -
CDR3 length: 15
D gene: TRBD1
J gene: TRBJ1-6
V gene: TRBV9
CDR3 DNA: TGTGCCAGCAGCGCCACAGGGGGCGATAATTCACCCCTCCACTTT
CDR3 protein: CASSATGGDNSPLHF

clone size: -
CDR3 length: 14
D gene: -
J gene: TRBJ2-4
V gene: TRBV7-2
CDR3 DNA: TGTGCCAGCAGCTTAGGAGGCTGGGGAAACATTCAGTACTTC
CDR3 protein: CASSLGGWGNIQYF

clone size: -
CDR3 length: 17
D gene: TRBD2
J gene: TRBJ2-3
V gene: TRBV19
CDR3 DNA: TGTGCCAGTAGTTCCACGACTAGCGGGAGCCAGGCAGATACGCAGTATTTT
CDR3 protein: CASSSTTSGSQADTQYF

clone size: once
CDR3 length: 16
D gene: -
J gene: TRBJ2-2
V gene: TRBV4-1
CDR3 DNA: TGCGCCAGCAGCCAAGTGCCGGGAGAAAACACCGGGGAGCTGTTTTTT
CDR3 protein: CASSQVPGENTGELFF

clone size: -
CDR3 length: 14
D gene: TRBD1
J gene: TRBJ2-3
V gene: TRBV4-1
CDR3 DNA: TGCGCCAGCAACCGGGACAGTCTTTCAGATACGCAGTATTTT
CDR3 protein: CASNRDSLSDTQYF

clone size: -
CDR3 length: 17
D gene: TRBD2
J gene: TRBJ2-3
V gene: TRBV4-1
CDR3 DNA: TGCGCCAGCAGCCAAGATAGGGCTAGCGGGGCCACAGATACGCAGTATTTT
CDR3 protein: CASSQDRASGATDTQYF

clone size: few
CDR3 length: 11
D gene: -
J gene: TRBJ2-7
V gene: TRBV19
CDR3 DNA: TGTGCCAGTAGCCAGGTGGGCGAGCAGTACTTC
CDR3 protein: CASSQVGEQYF

clone size: -
CDR3 length: 15
D gene: TRBD1
J gene: TRBJ2-1
V gene: TRBV7-2
CDR3 DNA: TGTGCCAGCAGCTTGGACAGGGGCCACCACAATGAGCAGTTCTTC
CDR3 protein: CASSLDRGHHNEQFF

clone size: -
CDR3 length: 17
D gene: TRBD2
J gene: TRBJ2-2
V gene: TRBV5-6
CDR3 DNA: TGTGCCAGCAGTCCCATTAGCGGGAGGGCTAACACCGGGGAGCTGTTTTTT
CDR3 protein: CASSPISGRANTGELFF

clone size: -
CDR3 length: 14
D gene: -
J gene: TRBJ1-2
V gene: TRBV15
CDR3 DNA: TGTGCCACCAGCAGAGTGGAACAGCGCTATGGCTACACCTTC
CDR3 protein: CATSRVEQRYGYTF

clone size: -
CDR3 length: 15
D gene: TRBD1
J gene: TRBJ1-1
V gene: TRBV7-2
CDR3 DNA: TGTGCCAGCAGCTTATACGGGACAGGCGAAACTGAAGCTTTCTTT
CDR3 protein: CASSLYGTGETEAFF

clone size: -
CDR3 length: 16
D gene: -
J gene: TRBJ2-1
V gene: TRBV7-9
CDR3 DNA: TGTGCCAGCAGCCCCCTGGGGGGGGCTCACTACAATGAGCAGTTCTTC
CDR3 protein: CASSPLGGAHYNEQFF

clone size: -
CDR3 length: 18
D gene: TRBD1
J gene: TRBJ2-5
V gene: TRBV7-9
CDR3 DNA: TGTGCCAGCAGCCAAGTCCGGACAGGGTTCGCTTTCGAAGAGACCCAGTACTTC
CDR3 protein: CASSQVRTGFAFEETQYF

clone size: -
CDR3 length: 12
D gene: -
J gene: TRBJ1-5
V gene: TRBV7-9
CDR3 DNA: TGTGCCAGCAGCTTAGACAATCAGCCCCAGCATTTT
CDR3 protein: CASSLDNQPQHF

clone size: -
CDR3 length: 15
D gene: -
J gene: TRBJ1-4
V gene: TRBV4-3
CDR3 DNA: TGCGCCAGCAGCCAAGATTTTGGGTACCAGCAAAAACTGTTTTTT
CDR3 protein: CASSQDFGYQQKLFF

clone size: -
CDR3 length: 14
D gene: -
J gene: TRBJ2-3
V gene: TRBV2
CDR3 DNA: TGTGCCAACAAGGAGGGGGCGAGCACAGATACGCAGTATTTT
CDR3 protein: CANKEGASTDTQYF

clone size: -
CDR3 length: 14
D gene: TRBD1
J gene: TRBJ2-3
V gene: TRBV6-6
CDR3 DNA: TGTGCCAGCAGTTACAGGGGGCAAGGAGATACGCAGTATTTT
CDR3 protein: CASSYRGQGDTQYF

clone size: -
CDR3 length: 12
D gene: -
J gene: TRBJ1-1
V gene: TRBV5-1
CDR3 DNA: TGCGCCAGCAGCTTGGATCGGGGGGTAACTTTCTTT
CDR3 protein: CASSLDRGVTFF